One and the same sample provided the 10 T cell receptor beta chains below, sequenced in a study of early T cells in non-severe SARS-CoV-2 infection. TCRdb re-analysed the 5' RACE reads in MiXCR, keeping a single row per CDR3 protein. The table shows around 58,000 distinct CDR3 sequences, with 14% to 15% occurring only once. The sample in question was whole blood, obtained at baseline. All receptors come from an adult who was a healthcare worker with PCR-confirmed SARS-CoV-2 infection or an uninfected control (not recorded which).

This clonotype was counted a few times. This rearrangement joins TRBV29-1 to TRBJ2-3; D is unresolved. In germline, CDR1 is SQVTM, CDR2 ANQGSEA. Trimming shortened V by 0 bases and J by 0 bases, and 10 bases separated the two germline ends. The CDR3 contains 15 residues. CDR3: CSVEELGISTDTQYF. DNA for the CDR3: TGCAGCGTTGAAGAGCTAGGGATTAGCACAGATACGCAGTATTTT.

The DNA for the CDR3 is TGTGCCAGCAGTTGGGGGACAGGGGGAGACATTCAGTACTTC. Amino acid sequence: CASSWGTGGDIQYF. V is TRBV28 and J is TRBJ2-4; 11 bases align to TRBD1. This CDR3 region has 14 residues. V trimming: 4 bases; J trimming: 8 bases; junction bases outside the gene matches: 4. Germline V gene lookup returns CDR1 MDHEN and CDR2 SYDVKM. The complete variable domain, with remaining parts taken from reference TRBV28 and TRBJ2-4, reads DVKVTQSSRYLVKRTGEKVFLECVQDMDHENMFWYRQDPGLGLRLIYFSYDVKMKEKGDIPEGYSVSREKKERFSLILESASTNQTSMYLCASSWGTGGDIQYFGAGTRLSVL.

Only a few counts were recorded for this clonotype. The chain couples TRBV29-1 to TRBJ1-1; 9 bases agree with TRBD1. The V and J ends lost 8 bases and 4 bases, in that order; junction bases with no gene match: 5. The CDR3 contains 12 residues. Germline V gives CDR1 SQVTM, CDR2 ANQGSEA. The DNA of the CDR3 is TGCAGCCTAATACAGGGGGCCACTGAAGCTTTCTTT. The encoded protein is CSLIQGATEAFF.

This clonotype has just a few counts. The chain employs TRBV12-3 or TRBV12-4 and TRBJ2-7, with 7 bases fitting TRBD2. V dropped 3 bases and J dropped 5; count of bases not matched to a gene: 7. The CDR3 has 14 residues. The CDR3 bases are TGTGCCAGCAGTTTTCGGGGGGAAGTCAACGAGCAGTACTTC. It yields the protein CASSFRGEVNEQYF.

There are a few counts of this clonotype. The chain links TRBV18 to TRBJ1-1; 7 bases align to TRBD1. Germline CDR1 reads KGHSH; CDR2 reads LQKENI. The V segment lost 3 bases and the J segment 5 bases; nucleotides outside the gene matches: 9. CDR3 length: 15 amino acids. The CDR3 spells CASSPTLTGWTEAFF. CDR3 coding DNA: TGTGCCAGCTCACCTACCCTGACAGGGTGGACTGAAGCTTTCTTT. The full variable domain, with the rest looked up from reference TRBV18 and TRBJ1-1, is NAGVMQNPRHLVRRRGQEARLRCSPMKGHSHVYWYRQLPEEGLKFMVYLQKENIIDESGMPKERFSAEFPKEGPSILRIQQVVRGDSAAYFCASSPTLTGWTEAFFGQGTRLTVV.

This clonotype was counted ten times or more. The chain couples TRBV2 to TRBJ2-7; D could derive from TRBD1 or TRBD2 (6 bases each). Germline CDR1 SNHLY, CDR2 FYNNEI. V shed 3 bases and J shed 0 bases, with 9 bases lying between them. This CDR3 spans 14 amino acids. In DNA form, the CDR3 reads TGTGCCAGCAGTGATCCGGGGGCCTCCTACGAGCAGTACTTC. Its translation is CASSDPGASYEQYF.

The V gene is TRBV28, the J gene TRBJ1-2, with a possible D match to TRBD1 (6 bases). The CDR3 has 15 amino acids. The germline V gene encodes CDR1 MDHEN and CDR2 SYDVKM. V was trimmed by 3 bases and J by 6 bases, leaving 17 bases between them. This chain's CDR3 is CASSFFVRGRDGYTF. CDR3 in DNA: TGTGCCAGCAGTTTTTTCGTGCGGGGGCGCGATGGCTACACCTTC.

V and J are TRBV20-1 and TRBJ2-7; maybe TRBD2 (7 bases). The germline V gene has CDR1 DFQATT and CDR2 SNEGSKA (reference sequence). CDR3 length equals 13 residues. V was clipped by 1 base and J by 4 bases, with 11 bases between them. This CDR3 is CSARGGREYEQYF. CDR3 DNA sequence: TGCAGTGCTAGAGGGGGGCGGGAGTACGAGCAGTACTTC.

This clonotype appeared a few times. The V gene is TRBV19, the J gene TRBJ2-1; no definite D call. Germline V gives CDR1 LNHDA, CDR2 SQIVND (reference sequence). Between the trimmed V and J ends, which lost 5 bases and 6 bases, there was a span of 11 bases. This CDR3 is 13 amino acids long. The CDR3 here is CASSELLANEQFF. In DNA form, the CDR3 reads TGTGCCAGTAGTGAGCTTTTGGCCAATGAGCAGTTCTTC.

The chain carries TRBV11-2 and TRBJ2-7, with TRBD2 matching 16 bases. This CDR3 is built from 17 residues. The ends lost 6 bases at V and 1 base at J; junction bases unmatched: 6. The germline V gene encodes CDR1 SGHAT and CDR2 FQNNGV. The CDR3 protein is CASRFPGLAGGSYEQYF. The DNA of the CDR3 is TGTGCCAGCAGATTTCCGGGACTAGCGGGAGGGTCCTACGAGCAGTACTTC.